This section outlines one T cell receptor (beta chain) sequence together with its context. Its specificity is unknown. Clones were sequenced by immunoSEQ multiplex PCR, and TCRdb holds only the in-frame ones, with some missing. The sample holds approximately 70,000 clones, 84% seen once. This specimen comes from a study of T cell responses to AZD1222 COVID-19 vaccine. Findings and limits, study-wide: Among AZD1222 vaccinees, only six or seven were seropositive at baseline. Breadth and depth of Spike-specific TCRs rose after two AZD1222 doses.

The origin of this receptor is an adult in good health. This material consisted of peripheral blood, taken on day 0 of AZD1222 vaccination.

In DNA form, the CDR3 reads TGCGCCAGCAGTGACGATGTAGGGGGGACTGAAGCTTTCTTT. It encodes CASSDDVGGTEAFF. The chain employs TRBV10-2 and TRBJ1-1; a weak D match, TRBD1 (6 bases). Germline V gives CDR1 WSHSY, CDR2 SAAADI. V lost 3 bases to trimming and J lost 5 bases, with 13 bases between them. There are 14 residues in the CDR3.